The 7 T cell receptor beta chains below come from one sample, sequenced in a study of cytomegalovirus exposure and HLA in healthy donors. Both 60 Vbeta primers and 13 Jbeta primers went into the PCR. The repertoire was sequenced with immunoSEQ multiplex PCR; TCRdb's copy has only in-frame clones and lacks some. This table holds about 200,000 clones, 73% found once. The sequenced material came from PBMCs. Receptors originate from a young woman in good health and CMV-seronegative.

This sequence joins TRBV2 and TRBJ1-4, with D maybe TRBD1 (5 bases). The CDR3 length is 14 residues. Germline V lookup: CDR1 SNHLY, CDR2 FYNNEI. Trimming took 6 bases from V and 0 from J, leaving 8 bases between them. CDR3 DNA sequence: TGTGCCAGCAGGGTCAGGGCAACTAATGAAAAACTGTTTTTT. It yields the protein CASRVRATNEKLFF.

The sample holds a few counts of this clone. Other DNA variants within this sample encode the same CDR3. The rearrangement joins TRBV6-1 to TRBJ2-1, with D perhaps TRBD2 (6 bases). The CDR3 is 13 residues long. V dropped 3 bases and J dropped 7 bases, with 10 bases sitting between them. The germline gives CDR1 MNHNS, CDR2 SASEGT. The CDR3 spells CASSESGFNEQFF. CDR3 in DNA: TGTGCCAGCAGTGAGAGCGGGTTTAATGAGCAGTTCTTC.

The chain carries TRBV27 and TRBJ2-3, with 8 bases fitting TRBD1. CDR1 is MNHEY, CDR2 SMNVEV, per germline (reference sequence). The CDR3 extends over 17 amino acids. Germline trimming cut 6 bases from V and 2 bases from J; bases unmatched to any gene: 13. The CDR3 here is CASRRTGSRSITDTQYF. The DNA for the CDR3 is TGTGCCAGCAGGCGGACAGGGAGTAGGTCTATCACAGATACGCAGTATTTT.

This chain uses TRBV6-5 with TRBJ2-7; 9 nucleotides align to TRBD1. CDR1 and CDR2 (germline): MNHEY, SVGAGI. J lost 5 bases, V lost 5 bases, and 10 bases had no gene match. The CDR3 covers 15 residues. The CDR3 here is CASSVGTGPKHEQYF. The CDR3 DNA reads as TGTGCCAGCAGTGTAGGGACAGGGCCAAAGCACGAGCAGTACTTC.

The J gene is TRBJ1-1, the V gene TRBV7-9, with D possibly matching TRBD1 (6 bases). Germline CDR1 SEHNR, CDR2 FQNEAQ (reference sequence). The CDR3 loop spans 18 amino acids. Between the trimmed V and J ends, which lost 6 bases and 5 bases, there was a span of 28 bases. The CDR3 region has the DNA TGTGCCAGCAGAAAAGAAGAACGGGGGGGGACAAAAGAGACTGAAGCTTTCTTT. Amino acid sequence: CASRKEERGGTKETEAFF.

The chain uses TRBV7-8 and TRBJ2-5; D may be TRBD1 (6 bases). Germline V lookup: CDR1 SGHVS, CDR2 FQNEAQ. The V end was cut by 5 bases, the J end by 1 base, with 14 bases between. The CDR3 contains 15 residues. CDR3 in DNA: TGTGCCAGCAGCCGGGGAAGGGGGAGCCAAGAGACCCAGTACTTC. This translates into CASSRGRGSQETQYF.

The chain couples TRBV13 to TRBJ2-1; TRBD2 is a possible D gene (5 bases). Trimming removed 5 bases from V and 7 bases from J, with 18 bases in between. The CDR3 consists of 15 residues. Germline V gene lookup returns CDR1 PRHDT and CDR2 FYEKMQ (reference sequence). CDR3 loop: CASSVTPQRRNEQFF. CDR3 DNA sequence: TGTGCCAGCAGCGTAACCCCACAAAGGAGGAATGAGCAGTTCTTC.